The present T cell receptor beta chain was sequenced within a study of blood T cell repertoires in COVID-19. For the study at large: Both acute and convalescent COVID-19 samples were obtained from the United States, Italy and Spain. PBMCs, B-cell-depleted T cells, or T cells provided the cDNA or gDNA that made up the material.

Germline V gene sequence: CDR1 SNHLY, CDR2 FYNNEI. The V gene end was trimmed by 7 bases and the J gene end by 3 bases; junction bases not matched to a gene: 11. The CDR3 consists of 15 residues. The data were produced by immunoSEQ multiplex PCR, yet TCRdb's version contains in-frame clones alone and is incomplete. The data contain about 250,000 clones, more than 85% of them seen just once; the ten biggest clones take up approximately 1.5%. Cohort assignment relied on participant-reported clinical history. Recovery meant two consecutive negative NP/OP PCR tests, professional clearance, or resolved symptoms.

Sequencing input: PBMCs or T cells enriched from blood (not recorded which). This chain connects TRBV2 to TRBJ2-7; 8 nucleotides match TRBD1. The TCR sequence derives from a woman in her forties or fifties who had recovered from COVID-19. The CDR3 DNA sequence: TGTGCCAGCACGCCCGAACAGGGGGGAAGCTACGAGCAGTACTTC. It encodes CASTPEQGGSYEQYF.